The next 24 T cell receptor beta chains were all read from a single sample in a study of blood T cells in healthy people across ages. A J-beta primer mix and a sample-barcoded 5' primer were used in a second PCR of roughly 6 to 12 cycles. TCRdb used MiXCR to reprocess the 5' RACE reads, holding one entry per CDR3 protein. This sample has about 800,000 distinct CDR3 sequences, with roughly 64% found just once. The sample consisted of blood. The receptors shown here come from a man aged 25-45 years in good health.

Only a few counts were recorded for this clonotype. The chain joins TRBV15 to TRBJ1-5, with 8 bases that match TRBD1. V was clipped by 5 bases and J by 4 bases; unmatched bases: 7. The germline CDR1 and CDR2 sequences are LNHNV and YYDKDF (reference sequence). This CDR3 region has 15 residues. In nucleotides, the CDR3 is TGTGCCACCAGCGCCGACAGGGGTTGGAATCAGCCCCAGCATTTT. Translating gives CATSADRGWNQPQHF. Supplemented by reference TRBV15 and TRBJ1-5, the full variable domain reads DAMVIQNPRYQVTQFGKPVTLSCSQTLNHNVMYWYQQKSSQAPKLLFHYYDKDFNNEADTPDNFQSRRPNTSFCFLDIRSPGLGDTAMYLCATSADRGWNQPQHFGDGTRLSIL.

J is TRBJ1-2 and V is TRBV30; no definite D call. The CDR3 totals 11 residues. V was trimmed by 7 bases and J by 3 bases, leaving 9 bases between them. From germline, CDR1 is GTSNPN and CDR2 SVGIG (reference sequence). The CDR3: CASDWYYGYTF. The CDR3 nucleotides are TGTGCCTCAGACTGGTACTATGGCTACACCTTC.

This rearrangement joins TRBV4-3 to TRBJ1-2, with a possible D match to TRBD1 (5 bases). The germline V and J ends were trimmed by 0 bases and 9 bases, with 8 bases remaining between them. Per the germline V gene, CDR1 is LGHNA and CDR2 is YSLEER. The CDR3 contains 12 residues. CDR3 nucleotides: TGCGCCAGCAGCCAAGACTGGACAAGCTACACCTTC. Its protein is CASSQDWTSYTF.

This clonotype has just a few counts. The V gene is TRBV20-1, the J gene TRBJ2-1; 13 nucleotides line up with TRBD2. The CDR3 spans 15 residues. CDR1 and CDR2 from the germline V gene are DFQATT and SNEGSKA (reference sequence). V lost 1 base, J lost 8 bases, and 5 bases stayed unmatched. The CDR3 sequence is CSARGLAGGGDEQFF. The CDR3 DNA is TGCAGTGCTAGAGGACTAGCGGGGGGTGGCGATGAGCAGTTCTTC.

V gene TRBV9 combines with J gene TRBJ1-4; 7 bases map to TRBD1. V shed 4 bases, J shed 7 bases, and the junction held 7 bases outside the gene matches. This CDR3 contains 14 residues. CDR1 is SGDLS and CDR2 is YYNGEE in the germline V gene. CDR3 bases: TGTGCCAGCAGCCTTGGGGAGGGGGCTGAAAAACTGTTTTTT. This sequence encodes CASSLGEGAEKLFF.

The chain has TRBV12-3 or TRBV12-4 and TRBJ1-2; 7 bases fit TRBD1. The CDR3 covers 13 residues. V lost 7 bases, J lost 8 bases, and 10 bases stayed unmatched. The DNA for the CDR3 is TGTGCCAGCAAGACGGGACAGTTTCGAGGCTACACCTTC. Protein product: CASKTGQFRGYTF.

This sequence joins TRBV11-2 and TRBJ1-6; D not resolved. Trimming removed 0 bases at V and 11 bases at J, with 11 bases between. CDR1 SGHAT and CDR2 FQNNGV come from the germline V gene. The CDR3 sequence is 14 residues long. CDR3 nucleotides: TGTGCCAGCAGCTTAGATGGGAAAGCGGCACCCCTCCACTTT. This sequence encodes CASSLDGKAAPLHF. Full variable domain (outside the CDR3, taken from reference TRBV11-2 and TRBJ1-6): EAGVAQSPRYKIIEKRQSVAFWCNPISGHATLYWYQQILGQGPKLLIQFQNNGVVDDSQLPKDRFSAERLKGVDSTLKIQPAKLEDSAVYLCASSLDGKAAPLHFGNGTRLTVT.

Details on this clonotype: Compared with germline, one end of the junction differs, possibly owing to a read error. The chain has TRBV12-3 or TRBV12-4 and TRBJ2-5; D is possibly TRBD1 (6 bases). The CDR3 consists of 12 residues. CDR3 sequence reads: CASRADSRSQCF. Here the CDR3 DNA reads TGTGCCAGCAGGGCGGACAGCCGGTCCCAGTGCTTC.

The chain uses TRBV6-5 and TRBJ2-5, with 9 bases matching TRBD2. V shed 6 bases, J shed 7 bases, and the junction held 12 bases outside the gene matches. The CDR3 has 15 residues. CDR1 and CDR2 (germline): MNHEY, SVGAGI. CDR3 residues: CASSLTSGLLGTQYF. DNA of the CDR3: TGTGCCAGCAGCTTAACTAGCGGGCTACTAGGGACCCAGTACTTC.

This rearrangement joins TRBV19 to TRBJ2-5, with 7 bases identical to TRBD1. The J call is doubtful: the DNA matches TRBJ2-7 better. CDR3 length: 16 amino acids. Germline V CDR1 and CDR2: LNHDA, SQIVND (reference sequence). The CDR3 here is CASSISSTGVMVEQYF. DNA for the CDR3: TGTGCCAGTAGTATTTCGTCTACAGGGGTGATGGTCGAGCAGTACTTC.

The rearrangement joins TRBV20-1 to TRBJ2-7; the match to TRBD2 covers 7 bases. CDR3 length equals 15 residues. Losses at the gene ends were 3 bases for V and 0 bases for J; bases not matched to a gene: 8. Germline values: CDR1 DFQATT, CDR2 SNEGSKA (reference sequence). CDR3 in amino acids: CSARSAGVDSYEQYF. The CDR3 bases are TGCAGTGCTAGGTCGGCGGGGGTCGACTCCTACGAGCAGTACTTC.

V and J are TRBV6-2 or TRBV6-3 and TRBJ2-7; D ambiguous. Near its end, the DNA agrees better with TRBJ2-5, so the J call may be wrong. The CDR3 is made up of 13 amino acids. Germline values: CDR1 MNHEY, CDR2 SVGEGT. The CDR3: CASSYLIWETQYF. CDR3 in DNA: TGTGCCAGCAGTTATCTAATTTGGGAGACCCAGTACTTC.

The chain links TRBV5-8 to TRBJ2-2; no clear D. This CDR3 is built from 14 residues. Germline V gene sequence: CDR1 SGHTS, CDR2 YDEGEE. The V end was cut by 1 base, the J end by 1 base, with 5 bases between. The CDR3 loop is CASSLKGNTGELFF. The CDR3 DNA sequence: TGTGCCAGCAGCTTGAAGGGGAACACCGGGGAGCTGTTTTTT.

The chain recombines TRBV18 with TRBJ1-4; D not certain. The V end was cut by 6 bases, the J end by 5 bases, with 10 bases between. The length of the CDR3 is 13 residues. Germline V gives CDR1 KGHSH, CDR2 LQKENI. The CDR3 DNA reads TGTGCCAGCTCCCCCGGGAGGAATGAAAAACTGTTTTTT. Translating gives CASSPGRNEKLFF.

This clonotype was picked up a small number of times. The rearrangement links TRBV6-2 or TRBV6-3 to TRBJ2-5; no firm D call. Germline loops: CDR1 MNHEY, CDR2 SVGEGT. The CDR3 consists of 13 residues. Trimming shortened V by 6 bases and J by 2 bases, and 10 bases separated the two germline ends. Written as DNA, the CDR3 is TGTGCCAGCAGAGGAACTACGCAAGAGACCCAGTACTTC. The encoded protein is CASRGTTQETQYF.

This sequence joins TRBV20-1 and TRBJ2-5; no firm D call. V lost 1 base, J lost 3 bases, and 18 bases lay in between. This CDR3 contains 16 residues. CDR1 and CDR2 (germline): DFQATT, SNEGSKA (reference sequence). CDR3 residues: CSARVEFVTSEETQYF. The DNA for the CDR3 is TGCAGTGCTAGAGTTGAATTCGTGACCTCTGAAGAGACCCAGTACTTC.

J is TRBJ1-5 and V is TRBV6-6; D is ambiguous. This CDR3 is built from 12 residues. Trimming stripped 2 bases from V and 7 bases from J, with 6 bases between. Germline lookup yields CDR1 MNHNY and CDR2 SVGAGI (reference sequence). The CDR3 is CASSYITQPQHF. The CDR3 DNA reads TGTGCCAGCAGTTACATAACCCAGCCCCAGCATTTT.

CDR3 nucleotides: TGTGCCAGCAGTTACTCCCAGCCGAGGGATGAAAAACTGTTTTTT. Protein sequence: CASSYSQPRDEKLFF. The genes are TRBV6-5 and TRBJ1-4, with D unresolved. The germline gives CDR1 MNHEY, CDR2 SVGAGI. The CDR3 length is 15 residues. Trimming cost V 0 bases and J 6 bases, with 11 bases left between them.

The chain is built from TRBV27 and TRBJ2-6; either TRBD1 or TRBD2 may fit D (5 bases each). With 5 bases removed from V and 2 bases from J, the gap between germline ends came to 16 bases. The CDR3 extends over 17 amino acids. CDR1 MNHEY and CDR2 SMNVEV come from the germline V gene (reference sequence). The CDR3 DNA follows: TGTGCCAGCAGTCTGTACCTTCAGGGAGCTGGGGCCAACGTCCTGACTTTC. It encodes CASSLYLQGAGANVLTF.

This clonotype turned up a few times. The chain carries TRBV10-3 and TRBJ2-5, with 11 nucleotides matching TRBD2. Germline values: CDR1 ENHRY, CDR2 SYGVKD. The CDR3 length is 14 residues. The junction had 9 bases not matched to a gene; V was cut back by 10 bases and J by 5 bases. CDR3 DNA sequence: TGTGCCAGCACAACTAGCGGGAGAGAGGAGACCCAGTACTTC. As protein: CASTTSGREETQYF.

This clonotype has more than one count but fewer than ten. This rearrangement joins TRBV7-9 to TRBJ2-5, with D possibly matching TRBD2 (6 bases). The V end lost 1 base, the J end lost 5 bases, and 23 bases lay between the germline ends. CDR1 and CDR2 from the germline V gene are SEHNR and FQNEAQ (reference sequence). The CDR3 length is 18 residues. For the CDR3, the DNA is TGTGCCAGCAGCTTAGTGCATAGCGGCCAGTCTCTAAGGGAGACCCAGTACTTC. Its translation: CASSLVHSGQSLRETQYF.

The chain links TRBV29-1 to TRBJ1-1, with 8 bases identical to TRBD1. Germline values: CDR1 SQVTM, CDR2 ANQGSEA. The V gene end was trimmed by 5 bases and the J gene end by 6 bases; junction bases not matched to a gene: 8. The CDR3 spans 13 residues. CDR3 sequence (DNA): TGCAGCGTTTTCTACAGGGGGGACGCTGAAGCTTTCTTT. Its protein product is CSVFYRGDAEAFF.

This clonotype showed up just a few times. The chain combines TRBV28 with TRBJ2-5; 7 bases are shared with TRBD1. The J call may be faulty, since TRBJ2-7 better matches the DNA end. CDR1 and CDR2 from the germline V gene are MDHEN and SYDVKM. CDR3 length: 13 residues. As DNA, the CDR3 is TGTGCCAGCGTTAGACAGGGTTCCTACGAGCAGTACTTC. It encodes CASVRQGSYEQYF.

The gene calls are TRBV6-5 and TRBJ2-1; possible D gene TRBD1, 5 bases. CDR3 length: 13 residues. V lost 5 bases, J lost 8 bases, and 13 bases lay in between. Germline V gene data show CDR1 as MNHEY and CDR2 as SVGAGI. Written as DNA, the CDR3 is TGTGCCAGCAGTCTCCTACAGGTAGATGAGCAGTTCTTC. It is translated as CASSLLQVDEQFF.